This T cell receptor beta chain was captured in a study of control samples from healthy donors and cancer patients. Here immunoSEQ multiplex PCR was the method, and the copy in TCRdb shows in-frame clones only, minus some. In the table there are approximately 150,000 clones, 91% of which are singletons. This CDR3 comprises 12 residues. The V gene's germline CDR1 is SEHNR and CDR2 FQNEAQ (reference sequence). V lost 5 bases, J lost 6 bases, and 8 bases lay in between. V and J are TRBV7-9 and TRBJ1-5, with a tentative D call TRBD1 (5 bases). The sample comprised blood. This clonotype originated in a woman in her thirties or forties in good health. The CDR3 nucleotides are TGTGCCAGCAGCGGGGGAGGTCAGCCCCAGCATTTT. Amino acids: CASSGGGQPQHF.